This passage covers 11 T cell receptor beta chains from one sample sequenced in a study of cytomegalovirus exposure and HLA in healthy donors. Primers: 60 Vbeta forward and 13 Jbeta reverse. Sequencing used immunoSEQ multiplex PCR; TCRdb keeps in-frame clones, though not all of them. The data contain 100,000 or so clones, around four fifths of them singletons. Sequenced input: PBMCs. These receptors all stem from a man younger than 45 in good health and CMV-seronegative.

The V gene is TRBV4-3, the J gene TRBJ2-1; TRBD2 matches at 7 bases. Germline CDR1 reads LGHNA; CDR2 reads YSLEER. V shed 1 base, J shed 2 bases, and the junction held 5 bases outside the gene matches. CDR3 length: 16 amino acids. The CDR3 sequence: CASSQVGGSTYNEQFF. The CDR3 nucleotides read TGCGCCAGCAGCCAAGTCGGCGGGAGTACCTACAATGAGCAGTTCTTC.

This rearrangement joins TRBV30 to TRBJ2-7; TRBD1 aligns across 7 bases. CDR1 and CDR2 from the germline V gene are GTSNPN and SVGIG (reference sequence). V was clipped by 2 bases and J by 7 bases; unmatched bases: 14. This CDR3 is 15 amino acids long. This CDR3 reads CAWSTRQGHTGEQYF. The CDR3 region has the DNA TGTGCCTGGAGTACCCGACAGGGCCATACGGGGGAGCAGTACTTC.

The rearrangement uses TRBV7-6 and TRBJ2-7; 7 nucleotides line up with TRBD2. The germline gives CDR1 SGHVS, CDR2 FNYEAQ. The length of the CDR3 is 17 residues. After removal of 1 base from V and 6 bases from J, the junction contained 15 bases not matched to a gene. The CDR3 DNA follows: TGTGCCAGCAGCTTAGGCCCCGAGGCGGGAGATTGGCCCGAGCAGTACTTC. Its protein product is CASSLGPEAGDWPEQYF.

The rearrangement uses TRBV7-9 and TRBJ2-3; unclear D gene. V gave up 4 bases and J gave up 6 bases, with 8 bases separating them. Germline CDR1 is SEHNR and CDR2 is FQNEAQ (reference sequence). The CDR3 has 12 amino acids. This CDR3 is CASSSYGDTQYF. As DNA, the CDR3 is TGTGCCAGCAGCTCATACGGGGATACGCAGTATTTT.

The V and J genes are TRBV4-1 and TRBJ2-1; 7 positions agree with TRBD1. Germline V gene sequence: CDR1 MGHRA, CDR2 YSYEKL. CDR3 size: 14 residues. V lost 3 bases, J lost 7 bases, and 6 bases stayed unmatched. CDR3 loop: CASSQTGQRNEQFF. CDR3 DNA sequence: TGCGCCAGCAGCCAGACAGGGCAGAGGAATGAGCAGTTCTTC.

The chain combines TRBV4-3 with TRBJ1-4, with D possibly being TRBD1 (5 bases). CDR3 length: 15 amino acids. Trimming removed 0 bases from V and 11 bases from J, with 16 bases in between. Per germline, CDR1 LGHNA and CDR2 YSLEER. CDR3 amino acids: CASSQDRRGLGKLFF. CDR3 sequence (DNA): TGCGCCAGCAGCCAAGATCGGAGGGGACTCGGGAAACTGTTTTTT.

V gene TRBV27 combines with J gene TRBJ1-1; D is ambiguous. Germline V gene data show CDR1 as MNHEY and CDR2 as SMNVEV (reference sequence). The CDR3 contains 13 residues. V lost 5 bases, J lost 1 base, and 8 bases lay in between. CDR3: CASSQRRNTEAFF. CDR3 DNA: TGTGCCAGCAGTCAGCGACGGAACACTGAAGCTTTCTTT.

The chain uses TRBV10-3 and TRBJ1-5, with TRBD1 identical over 11 bases. The germline V gene has CDR1 ENHRY and CDR2 SYGVKD. Unmatched junction bases numbered 5, after V lost 6 bases and J lost 4 bases. This CDR3 contains 15 residues. CDR3 protein: CAIRGTGGGNQPQHF. CDR3 nucleotide sequence: TGTGCCATCAGGGGGACAGGGGGAGGAAATCAGCCCCAGCATTTT.

This chain links TRBV6-5 with TRBJ2-7; 8 nucleotides align to TRBD1. This CDR3 contains 13 residues. Unmatched junction bases numbered 2, after V lost 7 bases and J lost 0 bases. Germline assignment: CDR1 MNHEY and CDR2 SVGAGI. CDR3 sequence (DNA): TGTGCCAGCACCGACAGGGGCTCCTACGAGCAGTACTTC. As protein: CASTDRGSYEQYF.

This clone has only one observation. The genes are TRBV7-8 and TRBJ1-6; tentative D call: TRBD1 (5 bases). Germline-derived CDR1 and CDR2 are SGHVS and FQNEAQ. This CDR3 contains 15 residues. The V gene lost 1 base and the J gene lost 11 bases, with 15 bases spanning the gap. The CDR3 DNA follows: TGTGCCAGCAGCTTAGTGGGGGGTGGGGGAGCACCCCTCCACTTT. Translating it yields CASSLVGGGGAPLHF.

The gene calls are TRBV11-2 and TRBJ2-2; D gene ambiguous. V was trimmed by 0 bases and J by 4 bases, leaving 12 bases between them. The CDR3 length is 16 residues. Germline CDR1 SGHAT, CDR2 FQNNGV. CDR3 nucleotides: TGTGCCAGCAGCTTAGACGTCCTGCCGGGCACCGGGGAGCTGTTTTTT. Translation gives CASSLDVLPGTGELFF.